The 21 T cell receptor beta chains below come from one sample, sequenced in a study of beta chain features in type 1 diabetes. TCRB transcripts that were expressed got sequenced, as all of the isolated RNA had been reverse transcribed. Clones were sequenced by immunoSEQ multiplex PCR, and TCRdb holds only the in-frame ones, with some missing. Among roughly 500,000 clones listed, approximately 31% were seen once. What was sequenced was naive CD4+ T cells from blood. These receptors originate from a man younger than 35 in good health.

This clone was observed once. The chain joins TRBV5-1 to TRBJ2-7; a possible D gene is TRBD2 (5 bases). In germline, CDR1 is SGHRS, CDR2 YFSETQ. V dropped 4 bases and J dropped 6 bases, with 17 bases sitting between them. This CDR3 is built from 14 residues. CDR3 sequence: CASSPRGDTGEQYF. The CDR3 DNA follows: TGCGCCAGCAGCCCCCGGGGAGACACGGGCGAGCAGTACTTC. The entire variable domain, with the rest obtained from reference TRBV5-1 and TRBJ2-7, is as follows: KAGVTQTPRYLIKTRGQQVTLSCSPISGHRSVSWYQQTPGQGLQFLFEYFSETQRNKGNFPGRFSGRQFSNSRSEMNVSTLELGDSALYLCASSPRGDTGEQYFGPGTRLTVT.

V usage is TRBV18 and J usage is TRBJ2-7; 11 nucleotides match TRBD2. Germline V lookup: CDR1 KGHSH, CDR2 LQKENI. This CDR3 spans 16 amino acids. V was pared by 1 base and J by 6 bases, with 8 bases of the junction left unmatched. CDR3 region: CASSPRGVAGGSEQYF. The CDR3 DNA reads as TGTGCCAGCTCACCACGGGGAGTAGCGGGAGGGAGCGAGCAGTACTTC.

A few counts support this clone. The chain carries TRBV29-1 and TRBJ1-2; perhaps TRBD1 as D (6 bases). CDR1 and CDR2 from the germline V gene are SQVTM and ANQGSEA. The length of the CDR3 is 12 residues. V was shortened by 3 bases and J by 8 bases, with 13 bases between the two germline ends. CDR3 DNA: TGCAGCGTTGACCAACAGGGACTGGGCTACACCTTC. It translates to CSVDQQGLGYTF.

This clone was counted a few times. The V call is TRBV4-2, the J call TRBJ2-7; D not certain. Germline V gives CDR1 LGHNA, CDR2 YNFKEQ. Trimming took 1 base from V and 2 from J, leaving 6 bases between them. This CDR3 has 13 amino acids. CDR3 coding DNA: TGTGCCAGCAGCCAAGCGAGGCCCTACGAGCAGTACTTC. Amino acids: CASSQARPYEQYF.

The J gene is TRBJ2-7, the V gene TRBV19; D may be TRBD2 (6 bases). V lost 8 bases and J lost 6, with 14 bases in between. This CDR3 has 12 residues. Germline V gives CDR1 LNHDA, CDR2 SQIVND (reference sequence). For the CDR3, the DNA is TGTGCCAGTTTGCGGGATGTACGCGAGCAGTACTTC. This codes for CASLRDVREQYF.

This chain joins TRBV25-1 and TRBJ1-3; D remains unclear. Germline CDR1 MGHDK, CDR2 SYGVNS. V was clipped by 8 bases and J by 0 bases, with 8 bases between them. The CDR3 covers 13 residues. The CDR3 nucleotides read TGTGCCAGCCACGCGAGCTCTGGAAACACCATATATTTT. Translated: CASHASSGNTIYF.

Only a few counts were recorded for this clone. The chain couples TRBV9 to TRBJ2-2; 7 bases line up with TRBD2. Trimming at V came to 8 bases and at J to 1 base, leaving 2 bases not matched to a gene. Germline CDR1 and CDR2: SGDLS and YYNGEE. CDR3 length: 13 amino acids. The CDR3 nucleotides read TGTGCCAGTTCTAGCGGGAACACCGGGGAGCTGTTTTTT. Protein product: CASSSGNTGELFF.

This chain connects TRBV2 to TRBJ2-1; 7 nucleotides agree with TRBD2. Germline loops: CDR1 SNHLY, CDR2 FYNNEI. Trimming took 4 bases from V and 6 from J; bases not matched to a gene: 6. The CDR3 covers 14 residues. The CDR3 DNA reads as TGTGCCAGCAGTGCCAGGACGGGGGGCAATGAGCAGTTCTTC. This gives the protein CASSARTGGNEQFF.

The rearrangement uses TRBV15 and TRBJ1-2, with D tentatively TRBD1 (6 bases). Trimming removed 4 bases from V and 4 bases from J, with 16 bases in between. The CDR3 sequence is 15 residues long. The germline V gene has CDR1 LNHNV and CDR2 YYDKDF (reference sequence). The chain's CDR3 is CATSIRTDLSYGYTF. The DNA of the CDR3 is TGTGCCACCAGCATTCGGACAGACCTAAGCTATGGCTACACCTTC.

This clone was counted a few times. The genes are TRBV7-9 and TRBJ2-7, with D tentatively TRBD1 (5 bases). The CDR3 sequence is 14 residues long. The V gene's germline CDR1 is SEHNR and CDR2 FQNEAQ (reference sequence). V lost 1 base, J lost 6 bases, and 13 bases lay in between. This CDR3 is CASSLGTGWGEQYF. The CDR3 region has the DNA TGTGCCAGCAGCTTAGGAACAGGCTGGGGCGAGCAGTACTTC.

This clone occurred a few times. The chain employs TRBV9 and TRBJ2-7, with 7 nucleotides matching TRBD2. The CDR3 runs to 15 residues. V lost 0 bases, J lost 0 bases, and 3 bases stayed unmatched. The germline CDR1 and CDR2 sequences are SGDLS and YYNGEE. This CDR3 is CASSVGGSSSYEQYF. The CDR3 DNA follows: TGTGCCAGCAGCGTAGGCGGGAGTAGCTCCTACGAGCAGTACTTC.

The chain combines TRBV4-3 with TRBJ2-7, with a tentative D call TRBD2 (6 bases). Germline lookup yields CDR1 LGHNA and CDR2 YSLEER. This CDR3 contains 15 residues. V was trimmed by 4 bases and J by 5 bases, leaving 18 bases between them. The CDR3 loop reads CASSPRASEYHEQYF. The CDR3 region has the DNA TGCGCCAGCAGCCCCCGGGCTAGCGAGTACCACGAGCAGTACTTC.

This clone was picked up a small number of times. The J gene is TRBJ1-2, the V gene TRBV6-5, with D hard to call. V shed 9 bases and J shed 7 bases, with 15 bases lying between them. Germline assignment: CDR1 MNHEY and CDR2 SVGAGI. The CDR3 sequence is 12 residues long. The CDR3 bases are TGTGCCAGAAATGAGGCGGGTTGTGGCTACACCTTC. Protein product: CARNEAGCGYTF.

This clone was seen a handful of times. The rearrangement uses TRBV11-2 and TRBJ2-1; D gene ambiguous. This CDR3 has 11 residues. Germline V gene data show CDR1 as SGHAT and CDR2 as FQNNGV. Between the trimmed V and J ends, which lost 4 bases and 7 bases, there was a span of 5 bases. The CDR3 nucleotides read TGTGCCAGCAGCTCCAAAAATGAGCAGTTCTTC. This codes for CASSSKNEQFF.

This chain links TRBV5-5 with TRBJ2-3; D unclear. Per the germline V gene, CDR1 is SGHKS and CDR2 is YYEKEE (reference sequence). CDR3 size: 13 residues. The V end was cut by 1 base, the J end by 1 base, with 4 bases between. For the CDR3, the DNA is TGTGCCAGCAGCTTGAGCCGCACAGATACGCAGTATTTT. As protein: CASSLSRTDTQYF.

The chain couples TRBV30 to TRBJ1-5; D is perhaps TRBD1 (5 bases). CDR3 size: 12 residues. CDR1 and CDR2 (germline): GTSNPN, SVGIG (reference sequence). V shed 5 bases and J shed 1 base, with 6 bases lying between them. DNA for the CDR3: TGTGCCTGGGACAGAAGCAATCAGCCCCAGCATTTT. Amino acid sequence: CAWDRSNQPQHF. The full variable domain, in which reference TRBV30 and TRBJ1-5 provide the parts outside the CDR3, is SQTIHQWPATLVQPVGSPLSLECTVEGTSNPNLYWYRQAAGRGLQLLFYSVGIGQISSEVPQNLSASRPQDRQFILSSKKLLLSDSGFYLCAWDRSNQPQHFGDGTRLSIL.

This clone was seen a handful of times. V and J are TRBV5-1 and TRBJ2-7; 8 bases align to TRBD1. Trimming took 4 bases from V and 4 from J; bases not matched to a gene: 16. The CDR3 contains 17 residues. Germline CDR1 SGHRS, CDR2 YFSETQ. The CDR3 sequence: CASSPGTGNDLWYEQYF. The CDR3 nucleotides read TGCGCCAGCAGCCCAGGGACAGGCAACGACCTCTGGTACGAGCAGTACTTC.

The V gene is TRBV28, the J gene TRBJ2-7; D is undetermined. V was clipped by 4 bases and J by 0 bases, with 10 bases between them. The CDR3 extends over 14 amino acids. Germline V gene sequence: CDR1 MDHEN, CDR2 SYDVKM. CDR3 amino acids: CASSSVEGSYEQYF. CDR3 bases: TGTGCCAGCAGTTCCGTGGAAGGCTCCTACGAGCAGTACTTC.

This clone turned up a few times. V usage is TRBV25-1 and J usage is TRBJ1-4, with D possibly TRBD1 on 5 matching bases. Germline V gives CDR1 MGHDK, CDR2 SYGVNS. The ends were cut back, 1 base at V and 3 bases at J, with 12 bases in the middle. CDR3 length: 16 amino acids. The CDR3 nucleotides read TGTGCCAGCAGTGAATCTCCCAGGGCCCCTAATGAAAAACTGTTTTTT. Translation: CASSESPRAPNEKLFF.

This clone was found a few times. The rearrangement uses TRBV7-9 and TRBJ2-1; 8 bases agree with TRBD2. The ends lost 6 bases at V and 8 bases at J; junction bases unmatched: 12. The CDR3 extends over 15 amino acids. The V gene's germline CDR1 is SEHNR and CDR2 FQNEAQ (reference sequence). The CDR3 nucleotides read TGTGCCAGCAGTCCCCGGCAGCGGGAGATCGATGAGCAGTTCTTC. It translates to CASSPRQREIDEQFF.

The rearrangement links TRBV29-1 to TRBJ1-2; D gene unclear. CDR1 and CDR2 (germline): SQVTM, ANQGSEA. V lost 3 bases and J 3 bases, leaving 5 bases between the germline ends. This CDR3 comprises 11 residues. CDR3 residues: CSVDGDYGYTF. The DNA of the CDR3 is TGCAGCGTTGACGGAGACTATGGCTACACCTTC.